Below are 15 T cell receptor beta chains sequenced from a single sample in a study of blood T cell repertoires in COVID-19. Assay: immunoSEQ multiplex PCR; the TCRdb copy retains only in-frame clones and omits some. The table lists roughly 110,000 clones, just over 90% of them singletons, with roughly 1.2% in the top ten. Sequenced input: peripheral blood. These receptors were taken from a woman in her thirties with acute or convalescent COVID-19.

The chain employs TRBV10-3 and TRBJ1-5; 11 bases are shared with TRBD1. V dropped 4 bases and J dropped 6; count of bases not matched to a gene: 2. Germline values: CDR1 ENHRY, CDR2 SYGVKD. This CDR3 contains 14 residues. The CDR3 here is CAISGGQGAQPQHF. DNA of the CDR3: TGTGCCATCAGTGGCGGACAGGGGGCTCAGCCCCAGCATTTT.

The rearrangement joins TRBV6-6 to TRBJ1-2; D gene unclear. Per the germline V gene, CDR1 is MNHNY and CDR2 is SVGAGI (reference sequence). The CDR3 has 13 residues. Trimming shortened V by 8 bases and J by 6 bases, and 16 bases separated the two germline ends. CDR3 sequence reads: CASRRSTTDGYTF. The DNA of the CDR3 is TGTGCCAGCCGGAGGAGTACCACTGATGGCTACACCTTC.

The rearrangement uses TRBV11-3 and TRBJ2-1, with 8 nucleotides matching TRBD2. The V segment lost 3 bases and the J segment 4 bases; nucleotides outside the gene matches: 5. CDR1 and CDR2 from the germline V gene are SGHNT and YENEEA. This CDR3 contains 15 residues. The DNA for the CDR3 is TGTGCCAGCAGCTTGGCGGGGGGACCATACAATGAGCAGTTCTTC. Translating gives CASSLAGGPYNEQFF. The whole variable domain, filled in from reference TRBV11-3 and TRBJ2-1, reads EAGVVQSPRYKIIEKKQPVAFWCNPISGHNTLYWYLQNLGQGPELLIRYENEEAVDDSQLPKDRFSAERLKGVDSTLKIQPAELGDSAVYLCASSLAGGPYNEQFFGPGTRLTVL.

The rearrangement joins TRBV10-2 to TRBJ2-7, with TRBD2 identical over 7 bases. V lost 6 bases, J lost 2 bases, and 4 bases stayed unmatched. The germline gives CDR1 WSHSY, CDR2 SAAADI. The CDR3 is made up of 13 amino acids. For the CDR3, the DNA is TGCGCCAGCAGGGCTGGGACTACCTACGAGCAGTACTTC. Translation: CASRAGTTYEQYF.

Note on this clone: At one of its ends the junction is not consistent with the germline gene, which may arise from a read error. The V call is TRBV6-5, the J call TRBJ1-1; D is uncertain. The CDR3 loop spans 13 amino acids. Germline V gene data show CDR1 as MNHEY and CDR2 as SVGAGI. The CDR3 here is CASRYFFTGEAFF. CDR3 bases: TGTGCCAGCAGGTACTTCTTCACGGGAGAAGCTTTCTTT.

The chain uses TRBV6-2 or TRBV6-3 and TRBJ2-7; 7 nucleotides line up with TRBD2. The length of the CDR3 is 20 residues. Germline V gene lookup returns CDR1 MNHEY and CDR2 SVGEGT. The V and J ends lost 2 bases and 2 bases, in that order; junction bases with no gene match: 21. For the CDR3, the DNA is TGTGCCAGCAGTTACCTTCGACTAGTCCCGGGGGGAAACGGGGCCTACGAGCAGTACTTC. It translates to CASSYLRLVPGGNGAYEQYF.

This clone occurred once. V usage is TRBV5-1 and J usage is TRBJ2-7; D might be TRBD2 (5 bases). CDR1 and CDR2 (germline): SGHRS, YFSETQ. This CDR3 has 17 amino acids. V was trimmed by 4 bases and J by 0 bases, leaving 20 bases between them. Here the CDR3 reads CASSKTDGSGSSYEQYF. CDR3 DNA sequence: TGCGCCAGCAGCAAAACTGACGGTTCTGGGAGCTCCTACGAGCAGTACTTC.

The V and J genes are TRBV5-1 and TRBJ2-3; D might be TRBD2 (5 bases). Germline CDR1 and CDR2: SGHRS and YFSETQ. Between the trimmed V and J ends, which lost 0 bases and 5 bases, there was a span of 7 bases. This CDR3 has 13 amino acids. Written as DNA, the CDR3 is TGCGCCAGCAGCTTGGTAGCGTTAGATACGCAGTATTTT. Its protein is CASSLVALDTQYF. The entire variable domain, with the rest obtained from reference TRBV5-1 and TRBJ2-3, is as follows: KAGVTQTPRYLIKTRGQQVTLSCSPISGHRSVSWYQQTPGQGLQFLFEYFSETQRNKGNFPGRFSGRQFSNSRSEMNVSTLELGDSALYLCASSLVALDTQYFGPGTRLTVL.

The chain has TRBV30 and TRBJ1-5; 9 bases are shared with TRBD1. Germline V gene sequence: CDR1 GTSNPN, CDR2 SVGIG (reference sequence). The junction had 7 bases not matched to a gene; V was cut back by 0 bases and J by 7 bases. The CDR3 has 15 residues. CDR3 sequence reads: CAWSVERQGGQPQHF. The CDR3 DNA is TGTGCCTGGAGTGTAGAGCGACAGGGGGGCCAGCCCCAGCATTTT. Based on the CDR3 plus reference TRBV30 and TRBJ1-5, the full variable domain is SQTIHQWPATLVQPVGSPLSLECTVEGTSNPNLYWYRQAAGRGLQLLFYSVGIGQISSEVPQNLSASRPQDRQFILSSKKLLLSDSGFYLCAWSVERQGGQPQHFGDGTRLSIL.

The rearrangement links TRBV28 to TRBJ1-1; TRBD1 matches at 8 bases. V trimming: 8 bases; J trimming: 2 bases; junction bases outside the gene matches: 10. Germline values: CDR1 MDHEN, CDR2 SYDVKM. This CDR3 is 15 amino acids long. The CDR3 loop is CASDRQGASNTEAFF. The DNA for the CDR3 is TGTGCCAGCGATAGGCAGGGGGCCTCCAACACTGAAGCTTTCTTT.

This chain joins TRBV7-2 and TRBJ2-7; TRBD2 matches at 11 bases. The trim removed 2 bases at V and 1 base at J, leaving 4 bases unmatched. The CDR3 extends over 16 amino acids. Germline CDR1 reads SGHTA; CDR2 reads FQGNSA. The CDR3 DNA is TGTGCCAGCAGCTTACAGACTAGCGGGGTTTCCTACGAGCAGTACTTC. Residues: CASSLQTSGVSYEQYF.

The V call is TRBV4-3, the J call TRBJ1-5; 8 positions match TRBD1. Losses at the gene ends were 0 bases for V and 10 bases for J; bases not matched to a gene: 14. In germline, CDR1 is LGHNA, CDR2 YSLEER. CDR3 length: 17 amino acids. This CDR3 reads CASSQEYSHRGNFPQHF. CDR3 nucleotides: TGCGCCAGCAGCCAAGAATATTCACACAGGGGGAATTTCCCCCAGCATTTT.

In this sample, this clone turned up once. This sequence joins TRBV4-2 and TRBJ2-7; 12 nucleotides line up with TRBD2. The length of the CDR3 is 16 residues. The germline gives CDR1 LGHNA, CDR2 YNFKEQ. The trim removed 0 bases at V and 7 bases at J, leaving 7 bases unmatched. DNA for the CDR3: TGTGCCAGCAGCCAAGACCATGGACTAGCGGGACGGGAGCAGTACTTC. This sequence encodes CASSQDHGLAGREQYF.

The rearrangement links TRBV10-3 to TRBJ1-2; the match to TRBD1 covers 8 bases. The CDR3 length is 15 residues. Germline values: CDR1 ENHRY, CDR2 SYGVKD. V shed 6 bases and J 7 bases; nucleotides not matched to a gene: 13. In DNA, the CDR3 is TGTGCCATCAGGACAACTCCAGGACAGGGAAGTGGCTACACCTTC. Protein: CAIRTTPGQGSGYTF.

The rearrangement uses TRBV19 and TRBJ2-7; TRBD1 agrees at 7 bases. The CDR3 is 14 amino acids. The V gene's germline CDR1 is LNHDA and CDR2 SQIVND (reference sequence). Trimming cost V 3 bases and J 2 bases; bases outside gene matches: 4. The CDR3 region is CASSIWQGAYEQYF. The CDR3 nucleotides are TGTGCCAGTAGTATCTGGCAGGGGGCCTACGAGCAGTACTTC.